The 25 T cell receptor beta chains presented below share a single source sample, sequenced in a study of T-cell reconstitution after alpha-beta-depleted transplantation in children. Molecular barcoding with unique molecular identifiers was used for the TCRbeta library. TCRdb reprocessed the PCR reads with MiXCR, giving one entry per CDR3 protein. The sample has approximately 300,000 distinct CDR3 sequences, over 9.5% seen once. Sequencing used PBMCs, obtained before TCRalphabeta/CD19-depleted stem cell transplant. These receptors all stem from a boy less than two years old with acute myeloid leukemia, due to receive a stem cell transplant.

This clonotype was counted at least ten times. The chain recombines TRBV7-9 with TRBJ2-7, with D possibly TRBD1 on 6 matching bases. Germline V gene sequence: CDR1 SEHNR, CDR2 FQNEAQ (reference sequence). This CDR3 comprises 13 residues. Trimming took 1 base from V and 5 from J, leaving 9 bases between them. In DNA, the CDR3 is TGTGCCAGCAGCTTAGATCAGGGGAACGAGCAGTACTTC. This sequence encodes CASSLDQGNEQYF.

This clonotype was found many times. V usage is TRBV2 and J usage is TRBJ1-1; 9 bases align to TRBD1. Losses at the gene ends were 0 bases for V and 3 bases for J; bases not matched to a gene: 2. Germline V gene data show CDR1 as SNHLY and CDR2 as FYNNEI. The CDR3 spans 15 residues. The CDR3 bases are TGTGCCAGCAGTGAAGCGACAGGGGGATACACTGAAGCTTTCTTT. It yields the protein CASSEATGGYTEAFF.

This clonotype was seen ten or more times. The chain employs TRBV24-1 and TRBJ2-3; no definite D call. CDR1 KGHDR and CDR2 SFDVKD come from the germline V gene. The CDR3 extends over 14 amino acids. Between the trimmed V and J ends, which lost 5 bases and 2 bases, there was a span of 10 bases. The CDR3 DNA is TGTGCCACCAGTGGGTACCGGTCCACAGATACGCAGTATTTT. This sequence encodes CATSGYRSTDTQYF.

This clonotype appeared many times. The chain is built from TRBV5-1 and TRBJ1-1, with a weak D call TRBD1 (5 bases). This CDR3 region has 14 residues. With 0 bases removed from V and 3 bases from J, the gap between germline ends came to 9 bases. Germline lookup yields CDR1 SGHRS and CDR2 YFSETQ. The CDR3 DNA is TGCGCCAGCAGCTTGGGACAGACTTACACTGAAGCTTTCTTT. Translating it yields CASSLGQTYTEAFF.

At least ten counts were recorded for this clonotype. The J gene is TRBJ2-7, the V gene TRBV12-3 or TRBV12-4; D not resolved. Trimming cost V 3 bases and J 4 bases, with 7 bases left between them. The CDR3 is 12 amino acids. The CDR3 reads CASSLDWYEQYF. CDR3 nucleotide sequence: TGTGCCAGCAGTTTGGATTGGTACGAGCAGTACTTC.

This clonotype appeared many times. The V call is TRBV20-1, the J call TRBJ1-6, with 8 bases that match TRBD1. The CDR3 loop spans 13 amino acids. The ends lost 6 bases at V and 8 bases at J; junction bases unmatched: 6. Germline V gene lookup returns CDR1 DFQATT and CDR2 SNEGSKA (reference sequence). The CDR3 region is CSAQDREHSPLHF. In DNA, the CDR3 is TGCAGTGCCCAGGACAGGGAGCATTCACCCCTCCACTTT.

This clonotype was counted ten times or more. V gene TRBV12-3 or TRBV12-4 combines with J gene TRBJ2-3; TRBD1 aligns across 8 bases. The CDR3 spans 15 residues. Germline trimming cut 6 bases from V and 4 bases from J; bases unmatched to any gene: 9. CDR3: CASSPRTGKSDTQYF. The DNA of the CDR3 is TGTGCCAGCAGCCCTAGGACAGGGAAGTCAGATACGCAGTATTTT.

This clonotype was counted between two and nine times. This chain connects TRBV7-9 to TRBJ1-2; tentatively, D is TRBD1 (5 bases). The germline V and J ends were trimmed by 6 bases and 4 bases, with 21 bases remaining between them. Looked up from germline, CDR1 is SEHNR and CDR2 is FQNEAQ (reference sequence). This CDR3 comprises 16 residues. This CDR3 is CASSRAGSGRIYGYTF. Written as DNA, the CDR3 is TGTGCCAGCAGTAGGGCAGGGAGTGGACGTATCTATGGCTACACCTTC.

This clonotype has at least ten counts. As DNA, the CDR3 is TGTGCCAGCAGTTTTAGGCAGGGTAACACTGAAGCTTTCTTT. Translation: CASSFRQGNTEAFF. The rearrangement uses TRBV12-3 or TRBV12-4 and TRBJ1-1, with D possibly being TRBD1 (5 bases). Trimming removed 3 bases at V and 2 bases at J, with 10 bases between. This CDR3 contains 14 residues.

This clonotype came up many times. The CDR3 sequence: CSVVGESPTDTQYF. Here the CDR3 DNA reads TGCAGCGTTGTTGGGGAATCCCCCACAGATACGCAGTATTTT. The rearrangement uses TRBV29-1 and TRBJ2-3; D is unresolved. CDR1 SQVTM and CDR2 ANQGSEA come from the germline V gene. Deletions cut 4 bases from V and 2 bases from J, with 13 bases between. The CDR3 has 14 amino acids.

In this sample, this clonotype turned up a few times. The rearrangement links TRBV14 to TRBJ2-5; D is undetermined. The CDR3 covers 15 residues. Germline V CDR1 and CDR2: SGHDN, FVKESK. Trimming pared 3 bases from V and 3 bases from J, leaving 14 bases between. CDR3: CASSQIPIPKETQYF. The CDR3 region has the DNA TGTGCCAGCAGCCAGATCCCGATCCCAAAAGAGACCCAGTACTTC.

On this clonotype: Being one base from a much bigger clone, this may be a read error. This chain uses TRBV20-1 with TRBJ2-2, with D perhaps TRBD2 (8 bases). Germline assignment: CDR1 DFQATT and CDR2 SNEGSKA (reference sequence). CDR3 size: 14 residues. CDR3 in amino acids: CCARGRGDIGELFF. In DNA form, the CDR3 reads TGCTGTGCTAGGGGGCGGGGGGATATCGGGGAGCTGTTTTTT.

This clonotype was found many times. The chain uses TRBV7-3 and TRBJ2-7; tentative D call: TRBD2 (7 bases). The CDR3 is 15 amino acids. V lost 4 bases to trimming and J lost 0 bases, with 13 bases between them. Germline lookup yields CDR1 SGHTA and CDR2 FQGTGA. CDR3 sequence (DNA): TGTGCCAGCAGCTATAGGGCGGGGGCCTCCTACGAGCAGTACTTC. This gives the protein CASSYRAGASYEQYF.

This clonotype occurred many times. The gene calls are TRBV5-1 and TRBJ1-2, with TRBD1 matching 8 bases. The V segment lost 3 bases and the J segment 4 bases; nucleotides outside the gene matches: 2. The V gene's germline CDR1 is SGHRS and CDR2 YFSETQ. The CDR3 contains 13 residues. The CDR3 reads CASSSGQAYGYTF. The CDR3 DNA follows: TGCGCCAGCAGCTCGGGACAGGCCTATGGCTACACCTTC. Drawing the rest from reference TRBV5-1 and TRBJ1-2, the complete variable domain is KAGVTQTPRYLIKTRGQQVTLSCSPISGHRSVSWYQQTPGQGLQFLFEYFSETQRNKGNFPGRFSGRQFSNSRSEMNVSTLELGDSALYLCASSSGQAYGYTFGSGTRLTVV.

This clonotype has just a few counts. The V gene is TRBV12-3 or TRBV12-4, the J gene TRBJ2-2, with D perhaps matching TRBD1 (5 bases). The CDR3 runs 17 residues. The V end lost 6 bases, the J end lost 2 bases, and 19 bases lay between the germline ends. CDR3 in amino acids: CASRTRQSNINTGELFF. The DNA of the CDR3 is TGTGCCAGCAGGACCAGACAGAGCAATATTAACACCGGGGAGCTGTTTTTT.

V is TRBV29-1 and J is TRBJ2-1; D is possibly TRBD1 (6 bases). The V gene's germline CDR1 is SQVTM and CDR2 ANQGSEA. The V gene lost 5 bases and the J gene lost 8 bases, with 16 bases spanning the gap. The CDR3 is 13 residues long. Here the CDR3 reads CSVWSRGEDEQFF. The DNA of the CDR3 is TGCAGCGTTTGGTCCAGGGGAGAAGATGAGCAGTTCTTC.

This clonotype has a count of ten or more. This chain links TRBV6-5 with TRBJ2-3, with 8 bases fitting TRBD1. The V and J ends lost 1 base and 9 bases, in that order; junction bases with no gene match: 9. CDR1 and CDR2 from the germline V gene are MNHEY and SVGAGI. The CDR3 has 15 residues. The CDR3 region has the DNA TGTGCCAGCAGTTACTTTGGACAGGGTGGAGACACGCAGTATTTT. Residues: CASSYFGQGGDTQYF.

This clonotype occurred a few times. The V gene is TRBV12-3 or TRBV12-4, the J gene TRBJ1-2, with TRBD1 matching over 8 bases. Trimming at V came to 5 bases and at J to 7 bases, leaving 9 bases not matched to a gene. The CDR3 totals 14 residues. CDR3 sequence: CASSPRTGTTGYTF. The CDR3 region has the DNA TGTGCCAGCAGTCCCAGGACAGGGACGACTGGCTACACCTTC.

Notes on this clonotype: This sequence may be a read error, since a much larger clone differs from it by one base. This chain connects TRBV24-1 to TRBJ2-5; 8 bases line up with TRBD1. This CDR3 is built from 14 residues. The V gene's germline CDR1 is KGHDR and CDR2 SFDVKD. CDR3 amino acids: CATRGPGGGETQHF. The CDR3 nucleotides read TGTGCCACCAGAGGCCCAGGGGGCGGAGAGACCCAGCACTTC.

The rearrangement joins TRBV20-1 to TRBJ2-7; the D gene could be TRBD1 or TRBD2 (5 bases each). The CDR3 is made up of 13 amino acids. V was trimmed by 2 bases and J by 4 bases, leaving 12 bases between them. CDR1 and CDR2 (germline): DFQATT, SNEGSKA (reference sequence). CDR3 protein: CSARRDAGYEQYF. The CDR3, as DNA: TGCAGTGCTAGAAGGGACGCTGGATACGAGCAGTACTTC.

This rearrangement joins TRBV27 to TRBJ2-1; possible D gene TRBD2, 6 bases. This CDR3 region has 16 residues. Germline V gene sequence: CDR1 MNHEY, CDR2 SMNVEV (reference sequence). The V end was cut by 5 bases, the J end by 2 bases, with 16 bases between. In nucleotides, the CDR3 is TGTGCCAGCAGTACCACGGGACTCATTACCTACAATGAGCAGTTCTTC. Amino acids: CASSTTGLITYNEQFF.

The CDR3 DNA reads as TGTGCCAGCAGCCAAGAGCTGGCAACTAATGAAAAACTGTTTTTT. Encoded protein: CASSQELATNEKLFF. The V and J genes are TRBV14 and TRBJ1-4, with no clear D. The germline V gene has CDR1 SGHDN and CDR2 FVKESK. Trimming took 0 bases from V and 0 from J, leaving 5 bases between them. The CDR3 length is 15 residues.

The chain has TRBV11-3 and TRBJ1-2, with 7 bases matching TRBD1. The CDR3 length is 14 residues. From germline, CDR1 is SGHNT and CDR2 YENEEA. The junction had 5 bases not matched to a gene; V was cut back by 5 bases and J by 2 bases. The DNA of the CDR3 is TGTGCCAGCAGCCGGGAGACAGGGAACTATGGCTACACCTTC. It specifies CASSRETGNYGYTF. Using reference TRBV11-3 and TRBJ1-2 for the parts outside the CDR3, the full variable domain is EAGVVQSPRYKIIEKKQPVAFWCNPISGHNTLYWYLQNLGQGPELLIRYENEEAVDDSQLPKDRFSAERLKGVDSTLKIQPAELGDSAVYLCASSRETGNYGYTFGSGTRLTVV.

This clonotype was seen at least ten times. The rearrangement joins TRBV29-1 to TRBJ1-1; 7 positions match TRBD1. Germline V gene sequence: CDR1 SQVTM, CDR2 ANQGSEA. Germline trimming cut 7 bases from V and 5 bases from J; bases unmatched to any gene: 10. CDR3 size: 13 residues. The chain's CDR3 is CSAQGGAGTEAFF. The CDR3 DNA reads as TGCAGCGCCCAAGGGGGCGCGGGGACTGAAGCTTTCTTT.

V and J are TRBV11-2 and TRBJ2-2; D remains unclear. The germline V and J ends were trimmed by 1 base and 1 base, with 16 bases remaining between them. The length of the CDR3 is 18 residues. Per germline, CDR1 SGHAT and CDR2 FQNNGV. Here the CDR3 reads CASSLVVASRLNTGELFF. In DNA form, the CDR3 reads TGTGCCAGCAGCTTAGTCGTGGCTAGTAGACTGAACACCGGGGAGCTGTTTTTT.